Detailed here is one TCR beta chain. Its antigen is not known. This sample was taken from a study of OX40 agonist ivuxolimab in advanced cancers. On the study more broadly: A history of anti-PD-1, anti-PD-L1 or anti-CTLA-4 therapy was acceptable, and 40% to 45% had some. Findings of the study overall: Partial responders receiving 0.1-3.0 mg/kg showed among the lowest clonal expansion.

TCRdb keeps only in-frame clones here, not all; method: immunoSEQ multiplex PCR. The data show some 45,000 clones, roughly 86% seen once. J lost 2 bases, V lost 3 bases, and 3 bases had no gene match. CDR3 length equals 14 residues. Germline CDR1 and CDR2: SGHTA and FQGNSA. This sequence was found in an adult with an advanced solid tumor such as melanoma, head and neck, liver or kidney cancer. The V gene is TRBV7-2, the J gene TRBJ2-7; 8 bases fit TRBD1. Material: CD4+ or CD8+ T cells sorted from blood, obtained in a trial of the OX40 agonist ivuxolimab. CDR3 in amino acids: CASSFGQGPYEQYF. In nucleotides, the CDR3 is TGTGCCAGCAGCTTCGGACAGGGACCCTACGAGCAGTACTTC.